This passage covers 10 T cell receptor beta chains from one sample sequenced in a study of blood T cells in healthy people across ages. Combining a sample-barcoded 5' primer with a J-beta primer mix, a second PCR ran for about 7 to 11 cycles. Each CDR3 protein gets one entry after TCRdb re-called the 5' RACE reads with MiXCR. The sample includes fewer than 950,000 distinct CDR3 sequences, 53% seen only once; the top ten take roughly 37%. Sequenced sample: blood. The source of these receptors is an older man in good health.

The chain uses TRBV12-3 or TRBV12-4 and TRBJ2-1; tentatively, D is TRBD2 (5 bases). The CDR3 has 16 amino acids. Trimming left V 5 bases short and J 8 bases short, with 22 bases between. CDR3: CASSTSAVGPGHEQFF. For the CDR3, the DNA is TGTGCCAGCAGTACCTCAGCGGTAGGCCCCGGCCATGAGCAGTTCTTC.

This clonotype was picked up many times. This chain uses TRBV11-1 with TRBJ2-7; D is undetermined. The length of the CDR3 is 14 residues. Trimming left V 5 bases short and J 2 bases short, with 13 bases between. Germline V gene lookup returns CDR1 SGHAT and CDR2 FQDESV (reference sequence). CDR3 DNA sequence: TGTGCCAGCAGCCGCCGTCGGCCCCCCTACGAGCAGTACTTC. Its translation is CASSRRRPPYEQYF.

The chain is built from TRBV4-1 and TRBJ2-3; 11 nucleotides line up with TRBD1. CDR3 length: 17 residues. J gave up 3 bases and V 2 bases, and 7 bases lay outside the gene matches. CDR1 is MGHRA, CDR2 YSYEKL, per germline. CDR3 sequence: CASSQNPGQGVTDTQYF. The CDR3 DNA follows: TGCGCCAGCAGCCAAAACCCGGGACAGGGGGTAACAGATACGCAGTATTTT.

The rearrangement uses TRBV5-1 and TRBJ2-5; 7 nucleotides align to TRBD1. J gave up 11 bases and V 5 bases, and 15 bases lay outside the gene matches. In germline, CDR1 is SGHRS, CDR2 YFSETQ. The CDR3 has 14 residues. The CDR3 bases are TGCGCCAGCAGTCGGGACAGCTCCTACAATGAGCAGTACTTC. Amino acids: CASSRDSSYNEQYF.

This chain joins TRBV3-1 and TRBJ2-4; D is unclear. Trimming stripped 3 bases from V and 5 bases from J, with 8 bases between. The germline V gene has CDR1 LGHDT and CDR2 YNNKEL (reference sequence). The CDR3 is made up of 13 amino acids. CDR3 bases: TGTGCCAGCAGCCAGCCCGTACAAAACATTCAGTACTTC. Translating gives CASSQPVQNIQYF.

J is TRBJ2-2 and V is TRBV5-1; D could derive from TRBD1 or TRBD2 (5 bases each). The CDR3 consists of 16 residues. Trimming left V 2 bases short and J 1 base short, with 12 bases between. Germline V CDR1 and CDR2: SGHRS, YFSETQ. The CDR3 loop is CASSFAGTGNTGELFF. CDR3 bases: TGCGCCAGCAGCTTTGCCGGGACGGGGAACACCGGGGAGCTGTTTTTT.

The gene calls are TRBV29-1 and TRBJ2-1; D might be TRBD1 (6 bases). The CDR3 length is 11 residues. Trimming removed 7 bases at V and 6 bases at J, with 10 bases between. Germline CDR1 is SQVTM and CDR2 is ANQGSEA. CDR3 protein: CSGGTLNEQFF. The CDR3 nucleotides are TGCAGCGGGGGGACACTCAATGAGCAGTTCTTC.

V usage is TRBV12-5 and J usage is TRBJ2-5, with 8 bases matching TRBD2. Unmatched junction bases numbered 16, after V lost 7 bases and J lost 3 bases. CDR1 is LGHNT and CDR2 is FRNRAP in the germline V gene. CDR3 size: 17 residues. As DNA, the CDR3 is TGTGCTAGTGCCCAGGGAGCGGGAGCCCCCCTAGAAGAGACCCAGTACTTC. As protein: CASAQGAGAPLEETQYF.

This clonotype was seen only a few times. The V and J genes are TRBV12-3 or TRBV12-4 and TRBJ2-5; unclear D gene. This CDR3 has 14 amino acids. V was clipped by 2 bases and J by 2 bases, with 9 bases between them. This CDR3 reads CASSLRATQETQYF. CDR3 sequence (DNA): TGTGCCAGCAGTTTAAGGGCTACGCAAGAGACCCAGTACTTC.

V gene TRBV5-8 combines with J gene TRBJ1-6, with D possibly matching TRBD1 (5 bases). The germline CDR1 and CDR2 sequences are SGHTS and YDEGEE. The CDR3 is 15 residues long. V dropped 4 bases and J dropped 7 bases, with 15 bases sitting between them. This chain's CDR3 is CASSHLTGDNSPLHF. In DNA, the CDR3 is TGTGCCAGCAGCCACCTGACGGGGGACAATTCACCCCTCCACTTT.